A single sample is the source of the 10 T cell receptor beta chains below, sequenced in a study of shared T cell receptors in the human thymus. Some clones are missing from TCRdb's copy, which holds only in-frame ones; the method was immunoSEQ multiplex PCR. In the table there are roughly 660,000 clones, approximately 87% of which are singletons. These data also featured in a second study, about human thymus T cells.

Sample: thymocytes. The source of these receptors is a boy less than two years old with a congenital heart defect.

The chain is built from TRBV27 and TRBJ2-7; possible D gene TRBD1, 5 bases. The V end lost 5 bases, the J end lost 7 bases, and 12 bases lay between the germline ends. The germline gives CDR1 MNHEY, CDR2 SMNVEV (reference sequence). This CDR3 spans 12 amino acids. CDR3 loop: CASSGHVGEQYF. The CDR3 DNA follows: TGTGCCAGCAGTGGACACGTTGGGGAGCAGTACTTC.

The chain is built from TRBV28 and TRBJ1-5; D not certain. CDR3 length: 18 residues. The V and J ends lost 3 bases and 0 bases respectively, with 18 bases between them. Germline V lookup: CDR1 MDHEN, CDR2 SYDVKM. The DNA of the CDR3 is TGTGCCAGCAGTTTGACAACGAGGGCCCTTTATAGCAATCAGCCCCAGCATTTT. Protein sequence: CASSLTTRALYSNQPQHF.

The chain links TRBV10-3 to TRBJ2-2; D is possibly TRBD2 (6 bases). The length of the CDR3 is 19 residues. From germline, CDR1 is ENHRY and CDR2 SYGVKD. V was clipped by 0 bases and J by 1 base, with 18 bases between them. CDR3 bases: TGTGCCATCAGTGAGTCGGGAGGAGACACAACCTTGAACACCGGGGAGCTGTTTTTT. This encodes CAISESGGDTTLNTGELFF.

CDR3 in DNA: TGTGCCAGCCAAAAAACACCGGGCCCTCGACTAGGGTTCAACTATGGCTACACCTTC. This translates into CASQKTPGPRLGFNYGYTF. This chain links TRBV6-4 with TRBJ1-2, with D unclear. The CDR3 extends over 19 amino acids. The V gene's germline CDR1 is MRHNA and CDR2 SNTAGT. With 8 bases removed from V and 2 bases from J, the gap between germline ends came to 30 bases.

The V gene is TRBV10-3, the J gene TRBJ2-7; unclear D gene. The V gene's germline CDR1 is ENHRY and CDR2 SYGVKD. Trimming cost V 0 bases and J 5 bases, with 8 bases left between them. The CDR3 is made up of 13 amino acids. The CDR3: CAISESPRHEQYF. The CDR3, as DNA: TGTGCCATCAGTGAGTCCCCGCGCCACGAGCAGTACTTC.

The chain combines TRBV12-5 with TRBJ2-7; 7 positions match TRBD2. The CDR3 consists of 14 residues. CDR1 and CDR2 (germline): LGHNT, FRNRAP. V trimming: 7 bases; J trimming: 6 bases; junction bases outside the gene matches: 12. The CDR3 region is CASVLASNRSEQYF. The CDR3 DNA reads TGTGCTAGTGTACTAGCGTCTAACCGCAGCGAGCAGTACTTC.

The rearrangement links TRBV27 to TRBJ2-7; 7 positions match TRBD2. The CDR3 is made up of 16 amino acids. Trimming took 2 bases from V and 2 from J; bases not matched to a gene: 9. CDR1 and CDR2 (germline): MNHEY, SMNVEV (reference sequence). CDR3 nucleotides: TGTGCCAGCAGTTTACCGCCTAGCGGCCGGACCTACGAGCAGTACTTC. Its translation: CASSLPPSGRTYEQYF.

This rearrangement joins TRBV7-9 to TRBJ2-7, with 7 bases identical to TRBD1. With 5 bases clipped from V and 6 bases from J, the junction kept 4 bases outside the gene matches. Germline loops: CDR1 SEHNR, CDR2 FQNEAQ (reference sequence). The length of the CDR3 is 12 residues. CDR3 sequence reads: CASSPTGAEQYF. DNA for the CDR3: TGTGCCAGCAGCCCCACAGGGGCCGAGCAGTACTTC.

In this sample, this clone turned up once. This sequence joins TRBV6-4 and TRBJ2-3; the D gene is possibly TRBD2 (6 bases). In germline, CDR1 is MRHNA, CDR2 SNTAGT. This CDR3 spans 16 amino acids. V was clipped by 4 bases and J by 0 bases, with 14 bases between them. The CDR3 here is CASSVERAPSTDTQYF. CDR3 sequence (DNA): TGTGCCAGCAGTGTGGAGCGGGCACCTAGCACAGATACGCAGTATTTT.

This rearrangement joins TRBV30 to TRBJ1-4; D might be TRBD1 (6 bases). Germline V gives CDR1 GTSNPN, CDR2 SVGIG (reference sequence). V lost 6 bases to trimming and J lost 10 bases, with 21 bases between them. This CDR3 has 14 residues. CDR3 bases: TGTGCCTGTAAATCGCAGGGGTATGGAGGAAAACTGTTTTTT. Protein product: CACKSQGYGGKLFF.